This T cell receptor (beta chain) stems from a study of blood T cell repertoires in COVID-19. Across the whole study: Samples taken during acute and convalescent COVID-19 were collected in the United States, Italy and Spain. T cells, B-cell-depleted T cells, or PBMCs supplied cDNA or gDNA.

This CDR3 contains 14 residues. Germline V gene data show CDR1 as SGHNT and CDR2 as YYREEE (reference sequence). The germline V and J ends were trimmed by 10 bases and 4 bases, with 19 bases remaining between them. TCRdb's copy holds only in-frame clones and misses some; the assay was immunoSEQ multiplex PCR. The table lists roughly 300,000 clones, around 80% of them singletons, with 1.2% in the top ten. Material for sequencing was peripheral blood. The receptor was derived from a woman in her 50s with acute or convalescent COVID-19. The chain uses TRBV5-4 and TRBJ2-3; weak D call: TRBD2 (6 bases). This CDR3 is CAGARDGGADTQYF. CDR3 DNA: TGTGCCGGAGCCCGGGACGGGGGAGCAGATACGCAGTATTTT.